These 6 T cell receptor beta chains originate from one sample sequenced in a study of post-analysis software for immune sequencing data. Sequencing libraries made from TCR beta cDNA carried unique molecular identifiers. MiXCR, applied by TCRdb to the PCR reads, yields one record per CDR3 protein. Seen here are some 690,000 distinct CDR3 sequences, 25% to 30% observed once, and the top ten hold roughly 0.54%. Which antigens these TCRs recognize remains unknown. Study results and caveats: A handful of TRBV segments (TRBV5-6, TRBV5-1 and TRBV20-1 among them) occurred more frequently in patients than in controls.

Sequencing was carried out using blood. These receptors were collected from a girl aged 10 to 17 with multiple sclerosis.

The CDR3 spells CASSEYRALASSREQFF. The DNA of the CDR3 is TGTGCCAGCAGTGAATATCGAGCACTAGCGAGTTCTCGTGAGCAGTTCTTC. The rearrangement uses TRBV25-1 and TRBJ2-1; TRBD2 matches at 7 bases. The CDR3 is 17 amino acids. The V segment lost 0 bases and the J segment 9 bases; nucleotides outside the gene matches: 14. Germline CDR1 MGHDK, CDR2 SYGVNS.

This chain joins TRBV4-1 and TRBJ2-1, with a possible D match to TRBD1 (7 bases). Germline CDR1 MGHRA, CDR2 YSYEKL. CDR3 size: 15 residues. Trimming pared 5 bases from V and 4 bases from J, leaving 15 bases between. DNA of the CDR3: TGCGCCAGCAGCAAACCGCAGGGGGGTTACAATGAGCAGTTCTTC. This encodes CASSKPQGGYNEQFF.

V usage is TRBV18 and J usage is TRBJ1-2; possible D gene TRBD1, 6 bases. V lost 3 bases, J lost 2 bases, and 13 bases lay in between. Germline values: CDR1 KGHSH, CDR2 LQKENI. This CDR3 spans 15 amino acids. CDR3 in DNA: TGTGCCAGCTCACCCTCAGGGGCTCTGAACTATGGCTACACCTTC. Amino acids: CASSPSGALNYGYTF.

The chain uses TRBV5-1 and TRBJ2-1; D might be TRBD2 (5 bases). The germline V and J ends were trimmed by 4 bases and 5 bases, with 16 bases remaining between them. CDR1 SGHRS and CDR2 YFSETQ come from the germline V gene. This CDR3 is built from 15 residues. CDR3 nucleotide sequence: TGCGCCAGCAGCCGGACTCCTAGGGATGACAATGAGCAGTTCTTC. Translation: CASSRTPRDDNEQFF.

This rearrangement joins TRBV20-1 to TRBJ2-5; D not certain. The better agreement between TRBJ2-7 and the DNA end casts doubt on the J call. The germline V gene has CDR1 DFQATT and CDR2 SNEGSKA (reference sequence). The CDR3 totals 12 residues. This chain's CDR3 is CSAKTPPYEQYF. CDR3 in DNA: TGCAGTGCTAAGACCCCTCCCTACGAGCAGTACTTC.

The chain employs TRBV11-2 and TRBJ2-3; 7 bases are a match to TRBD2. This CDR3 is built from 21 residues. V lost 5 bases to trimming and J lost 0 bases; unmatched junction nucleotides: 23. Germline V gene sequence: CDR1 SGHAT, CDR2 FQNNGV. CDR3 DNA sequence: TGTGCCAGCAGCGCCCCCATGGGAGGGAGTAATAGGGACCGTAGCACAGATACGCAGTATTTT. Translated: CASSAPMGGSNRDRSTDTQYF.